The 26 T cell receptor beta chains presented below share a single source sample, sequenced in a study of cytomegalovirus exposure and HLA in healthy donors (dated by TCRdb to 2016 to 2017). Libraries were constructed by the immunoSEQ multiplex PCR assay. TCRdb carries this immuneACCESS record with in-frame sequences only. Its versions omit some clonotypes, under half of them owing to an unresolved V gene in the studies checked, with the rest unexplained. Present in this sample are tens of thousands of clones, about 94% of which were seen just once. 1.4% of the sample lies in the top ten. The specimen sequenced was PBMCs. These receptors were obtained from a man younger than 35 in good health and CMV-seropositive.

The J gene is TRBJ1-5, the V gene TRBV15; 7 bases align to TRBD1. The J segment lost 3 bases and the V segment lost 8 bases, leaving 10 bases of the junction unmatched. The CDR3 loop spans 15 amino acids. Germline-derived CDR1 and CDR2 are LNHNV and YYDKDF (reference sequence). Here the CDR3 DNA reads TGTGCCACCGAAACAGGGGACTTCTCCAATCAGCCCCAGCATTTT. Residues: CATETGDFSNQPQHF.

This chain connects TRBV4-1 to TRBJ2-7; 9 bases are shared with TRBD2. The CDR3 is 13 amino acids. Germline lookup yields CDR1 MGHRA and CDR2 YSYEKL. Germline trimming cut 4 bases from V and 4 bases from J; bases unmatched to any gene: 2. The CDR3 loop is CASSLSGGYEQYF. The CDR3 DNA reads as TGCGCCAGCAGCCTCAGCGGGGGGTACGAGCAGTACTTC.

V and J are TRBV19 and TRBJ1-1; D call uncertain. Germline loops: CDR1 LNHDA, CDR2 SQIVND (reference sequence). CDR3 size: 14 residues. Trimming shortened V by 3 bases and J by 4 bases, and 12 bases separated the two germline ends. CDR3 sequence reads: CASSMGGEPTEAFF. DNA of the CDR3: TGTGCCAGTAGTATGGGTGGAGAACCCACTGAAGCTTTCTTT.

The rearrangement joins TRBV11-2 to TRBJ2-7, with D maybe TRBD2 (6 bases). The CDR3 totals 14 residues. Trimming removed 0 bases at V and 2 bases at J, with 8 bases between. Germline CDR1 reads SGHAT; CDR2 reads FQNNGV. This chain's CDR3 is CASSLEPGAYEQYF. In DNA, the CDR3 is TGTGCCAGCAGCTTAGAGCCGGGGGCCTACGAGCAGTACTTC.

V gene TRBV7-8 combines with J gene TRBJ2-3, with 9 bases aligning to TRBD2. Germline CDR1 SGHVS, CDR2 FQNEAQ. V shed 2 bases and J 0 bases; nucleotides not matched to a gene: 6. There are 17 residues in the CDR3. CDR3 in amino acids: CASSLIHSGRSTDTQYF. The CDR3 coding sequence is TGTGCCAGCAGCTTAATCCATAGCGGGAGAAGCACAGATACGCAGTATTTT.

The rearrangement links TRBV6-1 to TRBJ2-2; no clear D. The germline V and J ends were trimmed by 4 bases and 0 bases, with 9 bases remaining between them. CDR1 and CDR2 (germline): MNHNS, SASEGT. The CDR3 contains 15 residues. This CDR3 reads CASSGEVSNTGELFF. CDR3 in DNA: TGTGCCAGCAGTGGCGAGGTGTCGAACACCGGGGAGCTGTTTTTT.

This sequence joins TRBV18 and TRBJ1-2, with D perhaps matching TRBD1 (5 bases). Trimming left V 0 bases short and J 7 bases short, with 9 bases between. Per germline, CDR1 KGHSH and CDR2 LQKENI. The CDR3 length is 13 residues. This CDR3 is CASSPPSQGGYTF. Here the CDR3 DNA reads TGTGCCAGCTCACCACCGTCTCAGGGTGGCTACACCTTC.

This chain uses TRBV7-8 with TRBJ2-1; D perhaps matches TRBD2 (6 bases). V was shortened by 5 bases and J by 4 bases, with 18 bases between the two germline ends. CDR1 is SGHVS and CDR2 is FQNEAQ in the germline V gene. The CDR3 spans 16 residues. This CDR3 is CASSGRTLGRYNEQFF. CDR3 nucleotide sequence: TGTGCCAGCAGCGGCCGGACTCTTGGGAGGTACAATGAGCAGTTCTTC.

The chain combines TRBV10-3 with TRBJ1-1; 9 bases match TRBD1. Trimming cost V 3 bases and J 2 bases; bases outside gene matches: 7. The CDR3 loop spans 16 amino acids. Germline CDR1 reads ENHRY; CDR2 reads SYGVKD. The CDR3 region is CAISDSGTGSNTEAFF. For the CDR3, the DNA is TGTGCCATCAGTGATTCCGGGACAGGGTCAAACACTGAAGCTTTCTTT.

V is TRBV14 and J is TRBJ1-2; D is unclear. Germline CDR1 SGHDN, CDR2 FVKESK. Trimming took off 0 bases at V and 5 bases at J, with 10 bases between the two ends. The CDR3 has 14 residues. In DNA, the CDR3 is TGTGCCAGCAGCCAAGATCGCCAGTTTTATGGCTACACCTTC. Translation gives CASSQDRQFYGYTF.

This chain's CDR3 is CASSPQKGPGYTF. CDR3 nucleotide sequence: TGTGCCAGCTCACCTCAAAAGGGGCCCGGCTACACCTTC. This chain connects TRBV18 to TRBJ1-2; the D gene is possibly TRBD1 (5 bases). The CDR3 covers 13 residues. Trimming removed 3 bases from V and 8 bases from J, with 13 bases in between. Germline CDR1 is KGHSH and CDR2 is LQKENI.

V gene TRBV7-2 combines with J gene TRBJ2-1; TRBD2 matches at 9 bases. This CDR3 spans 16 amino acids. With 6 bases clipped from V and 7 bases from J, the junction kept 13 bases outside the gene matches. Germline-derived CDR1 and CDR2 are SGHTA and FQGNSA. The CDR3 region is CASRPSAGGPSNEQFF. For the CDR3, the DNA is TGTGCCAGCAGACCGTCGGCGGGAGGGCCATCAAATGAGCAGTTCTTC.

V and J are TRBV5-1 and TRBJ1-2; 8 nucleotides agree with TRBD1. CDR1 and CDR2 (germline): SGHRS, YFSETQ. This CDR3 is 16 amino acids long. V was clipped by 2 bases and J by 4 bases; unmatched bases: 10. The CDR3 region is CASSFTPTGEGYGYTF. Here the CDR3 DNA reads TGCGCCAGCAGCTTTACCCCGACAGGGGAGGGCTATGGCTACACCTTC.

J is TRBJ2-2 and V is TRBV11-2, with TRBD1 matching 7 bases. J gave up 6 bases and V 5 bases, and 9 bases lay outside the gene matches. From germline, CDR1 is SGHAT and CDR2 FQNNGV. The CDR3 is 15 amino acids. CDR3 sequence reads: CASSVRDRIAGELFF. CDR3 nucleotides: TGTGCCAGCAGCGTCCGGGACAGAATCGCCGGGGAGCTGTTTTTT. The whole variable domain, remainder taken from reference TRBV11-2 and TRBJ2-2, is EAGVAQSPRYKIIEKRQSVAFWCNPISGHATLYWYQQILGQGPKLLIQFQNNGVVDDSQLPKDRFSAERLKGVDSTLKIQPAKLEDSAVYLCASSVRDRIAGELFFGEGSRLTVL.

The V call is TRBV9, the J call TRBJ1-2; possibly TRBD1 for D (6 bases). Germline V gene sequence: CDR1 SGDLS, CDR2 YYNGEE. Trimming left V 1 base short and J 3 bases short, with 10 bases between. This CDR3 has 14 residues. CDR3 DNA sequence: TGTGCCAGCAGCGTATCCAGGGGTGACTATGGCTACACCTTC. It codes for CASSVSRGDYGYTF.

This rearrangement joins TRBV7-9 to TRBJ2-5; 9 bases are a match to TRBD1. Germline CDR1 SEHNR, CDR2 FQNEAQ (reference sequence). CDR3 length: 13 residues. Trimming took 4 bases from V and 6 from J; bases not matched to a gene: 3. CDR3 coding DNA: TGTGCCAGCAGCTCGGACAGGGGAAAGACCCAGTACTTC. Its translation: CASSSDRGKTQYF.

V gene TRBV7-9 combines with J gene TRBJ2-3; D is unclear. From germline, CDR1 is SEHNR and CDR2 FQNEAQ (reference sequence). The CDR3 covers 14 residues. Trimming took 5 bases from V and 0 from J, leaving 9 bases between them. The CDR3 DNA reads TGTGCCAGCAGCCTAAAACAGAGCACAGATACGCAGTATTTT. It yields the protein CASSLKQSTDTQYF.

DNA of the CDR3: TGCGCCAGCAGCCCTTCCATTAGCGGAAAACAAGAGACCCAGTACTTC. Its translation: CASSPSISGKQETQYF. The V call is TRBV5-1, the J call TRBJ2-5, with D perhaps matching TRBD2 (6 bases). Trimming pared 4 bases from V and 2 bases from J, leaving 18 bases between. The CDR3 is 16 residues long. Germline CDR1 SGHRS, CDR2 YFSETQ. Complete variable domain (other parts from reference TRBV5-1 and TRBJ2-5): KAGVTQTPRYLIKTRGQQVTLSCSPISGHRSVSWYQQTPGQGLQFLFEYFSETQRNKGNFPGRFSGRQFSNSRSEMNVSTLELGDSALYLCASSPSISGKQETQYFGPGTRLLVL.

The chain combines TRBV5-1 with TRBJ2-7, with TRBD2 as a possible D gene (6 bases). This CDR3 comprises 13 residues. The V and J ends lost 0 bases and 7 bases respectively, with 11 bases between them. The germline V gene has CDR1 SGHRS and CDR2 YFSETQ. The DNA for the CDR3 is TGCGCCAGCAGCTTGGTCGGGGGTCAGGAGCAGTACTTC. Amino acids: CASSLVGGQEQYF. Filled out from reference TRBV5-1 and TRBJ2-7, the complete variable domain reads KAGVTQTPRYLIKTRGQQVTLSCSPISGHRSVSWYQQTPGQGLQFLFEYFSETQRNKGNFPGRFSGRQFSNSRSEMNVSTLELGDSALYLCASSLVGGQEQYFGPGTRLTVT.

The V call is TRBV4-2, the J call TRBJ2-1; perhaps TRBD2 as D (7 bases). V dropped 1 base and J dropped 1 base, with 17 bases sitting between them. The CDR3 spans 18 residues. CDR1 is LGHNA, CDR2 YNFKEQ, per germline. The CDR3: CASSQGGGGGDSYNEQFF. The DNA for the CDR3 is TGTGCCAGCAGCCAAGGAGGAGGGGGGGGAGATTCCTACAATGAGCAGTTCTTC.

V gene TRBV9 combines with J gene TRBJ2-1; 9 bases fit TRBD1. The CDR3 sequence is 15 residues long. CDR1 and CDR2 (germline): SGDLS, YYNGEE. V shed 0 bases and J 5 bases; nucleotides not matched to a gene: 3. CDR3 bases: TGTGCCAGCAGCGTAGGGACAGGGGCCAACAATGAGCAGTTCTTC. It is translated as CASSVGTGANNEQFF.

The chain links TRBV9 to TRBJ1-2, with 9 bases aligning to TRBD1. The length of the CDR3 is 13 residues. The germline V gene encodes CDR1 SGDLS and CDR2 YYNGEE. Trimming cost V 7 bases and J 4 bases; bases outside gene matches: 5. The DNA for the CDR3 is TGTGCCAGCCTGGACAGGGGAGGCTATGGCTACACCTTC. It encodes CASLDRGGYGYTF.

The chain combines TRBV2 with TRBJ1-1; D not certain. Germline CDR1 and CDR2: SNHLY and FYNNEI. Trimming took off 3 bases at V and 3 bases at J, with 8 bases between the two ends. The CDR3 sequence is 13 residues long. CDR3: CASSDTGYTEAFF. The DNA for the CDR3 is TGTGCCAGCAGTGATACCGGGTACACTGAAGCTTTCTTT.

The V call is TRBV9, the J call TRBJ2-5; D unresolved. The V gene's germline CDR1 is SGDLS and CDR2 YYNGEE. The CDR3 sequence is 13 residues long. Trimming cost V 4 bases and J 1 base, with 8 bases left between them. The CDR3 sequence: CASSPVVQETQYF. The CDR3 coding sequence is TGTGCCAGCAGCCCGGTAGTCCAAGAGACCCAGTACTTC.

The CDR3 is CASSNSTDQPQHF. The CDR3 nucleotides read TGTGCCAGCAGCAACAGTACCGATCAGCCCCAGCATTTT. The chain carries TRBV13 and TRBJ1-5; D call uncertain. Germline V gives CDR1 PRHDT, CDR2 FYEKMQ (reference sequence). The CDR3 is 13 residues long. Trimming removed 5 bases at V and 5 bases at J, with 10 bases between.

The chain links TRBV2 to TRBJ2-5, with 12 nucleotides matching TRBD2. The V segment lost 6 bases and the J segment 7 bases; nucleotides outside the gene matches: 15. CDR1 and CDR2 (germline): SNHLY, FYNNEI. The CDR3 totals 17 residues. The CDR3 sequence is CASRALAGGPRRATQYF. CDR3 DNA sequence: TGTGCCAGCAGGGCCCTAGCGGGGGGGCCTAGAAGGGCGACCCAGTACTTC.